These 11 T cell receptor beta chains were all obtained from the same sample, sequenced in a study of T cells expressing NK-cell markers. Reanalyzing the 5' RACE reads, TCRdb keeps one entry per CDR3 protein, without DNA. Across about 400,000 distinct CDR3 sequences, the top ten clones capture roughly 10% of the sample. Sample: blood T cells: a sorted CD56 or NKG2C T cell subset, CD4+ or CD8+ T cells, or bulk PBMC T cells (not recorded which). The receptors come from a woman aged 45-59 years in good health.

This chain connects TRBV6-5 to TRBJ2-1; TCRdb outputs TRBD2, but without DNA this stays unchecked. The CDR3 runs 16 residues. Germline V gene lookup returns CDR1 MNHEY and CDR2 SVGAGI. Here the CDR3 reads CASSSLLAGGRNEQFF.

The gene calls are TRBV24-1 and TRBJ2-1. Germline CDR1 reads KGHDR; CDR2 reads SFDVKD. This CDR3 contains 16 residues. The CDR3: CATSDFMGSSYNEQFF.

The chain recombines TRBV6-5 with TRBJ1-5; TCRdb's D call, TRBD1, is unchecked because there is no DNA. CDR1 is MNHEY and CDR2 is SVGAGI in the germline V gene. This CDR3 comprises 13 residues. This CDR3 is CASSRGAGQPQHF.

V gene TRBV5-5 combines with J gene TRBJ1-5. This CDR3 has 15 residues. Germline CDR1 and CDR2: SGHKS and YYEKEE (reference sequence). CDR3 loop: CASNSRAATNQPQHF.

This sequence joins TRBV20-1 and TRBJ2-3; there is no DNA to check the TCRdb D call of TRBD2. In germline, CDR1 is DFQATT, CDR2 SNEGSKA (reference sequence). The CDR3 totals 17 residues. CDR3 sequence: CSARETTSGSLVDTQYF.

The chain is built from TRBV5-1 and TRBJ2-3. CDR1 is SGHRS, CDR2 YFSETQ, per germline. This CDR3 has 14 residues. CDR3 residues: CASSLVLGTDTQYF.

V and J are TRBV10-3 and TRBJ2-3; TCRdb outputs TRBD1, but without DNA this stays unchecked. The CDR3 runs 16 residues. Germline values: CDR1 ENHRY, CDR2 SYGVKD. The CDR3 here is CAISERGHTSTDTRYF.

This chain links TRBV19 with TRBJ1-3. This CDR3 is built from 14 residues. Looked up from germline, CDR1 is LNHDA and CDR2 is SQIVND (reference sequence). This chain's CDR3 is CASSIAGRGNTIYF. The complete variable domain, with remaining parts taken from reference TRBV19 and TRBJ1-3, reads DGGITQSPKYLFRKEGQNVTLSCEQNLNHDAMYWYRQDPGQGLRLIYYSQIVNDFQKGDIAEGYSVSREKKESFPLTVTSAQKNPTAFYLCASSIAGRGNTIYFGEGSWLTVV.

This sequence joins TRBV4-2 and TRBJ2-1. Germline CDR1 reads LGHNA; CDR2 reads YNFKEQ. This CDR3 has 12 residues. CDR3 sequence reads: CASSQDTPEQFF.

The rearrangement joins TRBV14 to TRBJ1-2; TCRdb calls TRBD1, which cannot be checked without DNA. The CDR3 is 14 residues long. CDR1 SGHDN and CDR2 FVKESK come from the germline V gene. The CDR3 spells CASSQAPDRGGYTF.

This chain uses TRBV20-1 with TRBJ2-1. Germline CDR1 and CDR2: DFQATT and SNEGSKA (reference sequence). This CDR3 region has 13 residues. This chain's CDR3 is CSARDWGPNEQFF.